This T cell receptor beta chain was profiled in a study of cytomegalovirus exposure and HLA in healthy donors. CDR1 is SEHNR and CDR2 is FQNEAQ in the germline V gene (reference sequence). Trimming at V came to 2 bases and at J to 2 bases, leaving 13 bases not matched to a gene. The CDR3 runs 19 residues. The PCR made use of 60 Vbeta and 13 Jbeta primers. The repertoire was sequenced with immunoSEQ multiplex PCR; TCRdb's copy has only in-frame clones and lacks some. The sample carries about 190,000 clones, roughly 80% recorded once. This clonotype originated in a middle-aged man in good health and CMV-seronegative. The V call is TRBV7-9, the J call TRBJ2-1, with TRBD1 matching over 9 bases. What was sequenced was PBMCs. In DNA, the CDR3 is TGTGCCAGCAGCTTACCTGGACAGGGGACCAGGGTCCCCTACAATGAGCAGTTCTTC. Translated, it gives CASSLPGQGTRVPYNEQFF.